The present T cell receptor beta chain was sequenced within a study of metastatic and nonmetastatic thyroid tumors. Study-wide results and caveats: Compared with benign nodules, malignant thyroid tumors were reported to have significantly higher TCR beta diversity in both blood and tumor.

TCRdb reprocessed the PCR reads via MiXCR. Of 25,000 to 30,000 clones listed, approximately 15% are singletons. This clone has only a few counts. The antigen is undetermined. The junction departs from germline at one end; a sequencing error may be responsible. Ahead of thyroid surgery, no patient had received treatment of any kind. This CDR3 is 14 amino acids long. CDR1 is SGDLS, CDR2 YYNGEE, per germline. This receptor was obtained from a male donor with papillary thyroid cancer or a benign thyroid nodule (not recorded which). Some clones in this sample may be carry-over from other donors' samples. The sample was blood. The V and J genes are TRBV9 and TRBJ2-7; the D gene is possibly TRBD2 (5 bases). CDR3 nucleotide sequence: TGTGCCAGCAGCGGAAGTGGAGGACTCTACGAGCAGCACTTC. Translation: CASSGSGGLYEQHF.